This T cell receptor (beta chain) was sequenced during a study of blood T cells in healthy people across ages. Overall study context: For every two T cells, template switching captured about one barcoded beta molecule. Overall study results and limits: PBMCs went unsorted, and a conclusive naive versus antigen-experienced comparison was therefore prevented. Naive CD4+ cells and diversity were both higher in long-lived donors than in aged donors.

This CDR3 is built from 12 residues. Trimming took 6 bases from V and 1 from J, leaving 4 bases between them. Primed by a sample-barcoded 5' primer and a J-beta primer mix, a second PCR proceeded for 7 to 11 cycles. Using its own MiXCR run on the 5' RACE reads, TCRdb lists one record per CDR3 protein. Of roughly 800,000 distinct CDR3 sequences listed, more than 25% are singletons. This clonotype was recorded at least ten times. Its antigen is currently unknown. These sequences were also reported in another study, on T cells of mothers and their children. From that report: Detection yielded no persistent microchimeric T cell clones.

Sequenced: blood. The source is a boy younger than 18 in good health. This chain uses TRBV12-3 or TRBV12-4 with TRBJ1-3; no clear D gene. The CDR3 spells CASSLSGNTIYF. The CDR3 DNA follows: TGTGCCAGCAGCTTATCTGGAAACACCATATATTTT.